The clone carrying this T cell receptor beta chain was recorded once. Researchers took RNA transcripts and amplified the TCR beta CDR3 regions from them. A first-round RT-PCR of the TCR CDR3 used the HTBI primer set. TCRdb passed the multiplex PCR reads through MiXCR, listing each CDR3 protein once. Of around 660,000 distinct CDR3 sequences detected, over 40% appear once; the ten largest clones hold about 7%. The entry originates in a study of T cells in Graves' hyperthyroidism and ophthalmopathy. J gave up 3 bases and V 8 bases, and 17 bases lay outside the gene matches. This CDR3 spans 17 amino acids. CDR1 is MGHDK and CDR2 is SYGVNS in the germline V gene. Those patients with uncontrolled infection, other autoimmune disease, pregnancy or lactation were excluded. Each diagnosis drew on symptoms, thyroxine, TRAb, thyroid ultrasound and orbital computed tomography findings.

This clonotype originated in an adult man with Graves' disease, either hyperthyroidism or ophthalmopathy (not recorded which). V and J are TRBV25-1 and TRBJ2-7, with 9 bases aligning to TRBD2. The specimen sequenced was peripheral blood or thyroid tissue (not recorded which). The CDR3 spells CASVEDSASGAGYEQYF. As DNA, the CDR3 is TGTGCCAGCGTAGAGGATTCGGCTAGCGGGGCGGGCTACGAGCAGTACTTC.